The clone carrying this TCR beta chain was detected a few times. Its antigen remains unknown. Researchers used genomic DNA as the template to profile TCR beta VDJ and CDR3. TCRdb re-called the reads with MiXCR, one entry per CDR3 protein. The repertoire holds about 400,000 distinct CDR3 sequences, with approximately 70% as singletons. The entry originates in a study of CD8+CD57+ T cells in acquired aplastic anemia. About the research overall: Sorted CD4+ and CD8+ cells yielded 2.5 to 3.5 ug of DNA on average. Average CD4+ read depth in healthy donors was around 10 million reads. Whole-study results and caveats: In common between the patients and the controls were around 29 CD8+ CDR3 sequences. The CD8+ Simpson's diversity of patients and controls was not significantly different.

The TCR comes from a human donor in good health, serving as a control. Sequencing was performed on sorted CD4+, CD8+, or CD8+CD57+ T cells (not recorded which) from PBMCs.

The CDR3 nucleotides are TGTGCCTGGAGCGGCGGGGGGGGCACTGAAGCTTTCTTT. Amino acids: CAWSGGGGTEAFF. This chain uses TRBV30 with TRBJ1-1, with D perhaps matching TRBD1 (5 bases). Trimming removed 3 bases at V and 4 bases at J, with 12 bases between. Germline V CDR1 and CDR2: GTSNPN, SVGIG (reference sequence). The CDR3 extends over 13 amino acids.